These 15 T cell receptor beta chains were sequenced from one sample in a study of T cell responses to AZD1222 COVID-19 vaccine. Sequencing used immunoSEQ multiplex PCR; TCRdb keeps in-frame clones, though not all of them. The sample has roughly 200,000 clones; 90% to 95% are singletons. The specimen comprised peripheral blood, sampled on day 0 of MenACWY control vaccination. The receptors were gathered from an adult in good health.

The rearrangement joins TRBV5-1 to TRBJ1-6; D remains ambiguous. This CDR3 contains 15 residues. V lost 0 bases and J lost 10, with 14 bases in between. The germline CDR1 and CDR2 sequences are SGHRS and YFSETQ. CDR3 sequence (DNA): TGCGCCAGCAGCTTGGACGGGTCTAATTCCTCACCCCTCCACTTT. Translating gives CASSLDGSNSSPLHF.

Here the CDR3 reads CASSAERNTEAFF. The CDR3, as DNA: TGTGCCAGCAGCGCGGAGCGGAACACTGAAGCTTTCTTT. The chain couples TRBV6-4 to TRBJ1-1; D remains unclear. The CDR3 length is 13 residues. Germline loops: CDR1 MRHNA, CDR2 SNTAGT. V lost 6 bases, J lost 1 base, and 9 bases lay in between.

This CDR3 is CASSPRTGGVTEAFF. The CDR3 region has the DNA TGTGCCAGCAGTCCCCGGACAGGGGGCGTCACTGAAGCTTTCTTT. The chain carries TRBV2 and TRBJ1-1, with 11 bases aligning to TRBD1. The V gene's germline CDR1 is SNHLY and CDR2 FYNNEI. V gave up 5 bases and J gave up 4 bases; unmatched junction bases: 6. This CDR3 region has 15 residues. The full variable domain, completed using reference TRBV2 and TRBJ1-1, is EPEVTQTPSHQVTQMGQEVILRCVPISNHLYFYWYRQILGQKVEFLVSFYNNEISEKSEIFDDQFSVERPDGSNFTLKIRSTKLEDSAMYFCASSPRTGGVTEAFFGQGTRLTVV.

The count of this clone is one. The V call is TRBV5-1, the J call TRBJ2-1; 11 nucleotides line up with TRBD1. V shed 3 bases, J shed 8 bases, and the junction held 10 bases outside the gene matches. CDR3 size: 16 residues. Looked up from germline, CDR1 is SGHRS and CDR2 is YFSETQ. The CDR3 DNA is TGCGCCAGCAGCTGGTTCGGGACAGGGGGTTTGGATGAGCAGTTCTTC. Its translation is CASSWFGTGGLDEQFF.

The rearrangement joins TRBV20-1 to TRBJ1-5, with 7 bases aligning to TRBD1. The V gene end was trimmed by 3 bases and the J gene end by 4 bases; junction bases not matched to a gene: 6. Germline loops: CDR1 DFQATT, CDR2 SNEGSKA (reference sequence). The CDR3 totals 14 residues. DNA for the CDR3: TGCAGTGCTAGTTACAGGGGCAATAATCAGCCCCAGCATTTT. This translates into CSASYRGNNQPQHF.

This sequence joins TRBV4-3 and TRBJ1-1; TRBD1 is a possible D gene (6 bases). The CDR3 loop spans 17 amino acids. V was pared by 4 bases and J by 0 bases, with 18 bases between. The germline V gene has CDR1 LGHNA and CDR2 YSLEER. Here the CDR3 DNA reads TGCGCCAGCAGCCTACAGGTAGGGGGATCTCTGAACACTGAAGCTTTCTTT. Translating it yields CASSLQVGGSLNTEAFF.

The rearrangement joins TRBV3-1 (or the pseudogene TRBV3-2) to TRBJ2-7; perhaps TRBD2 as D (5 bases). CDR3 length: 15 residues. V was cut by 4 bases and J by 0 bases, with 13 bases left in between. CDR1 and CDR2 (germline): LGHDT, YNNKEL (reference sequence). The CDR3 is CASSPRRTASYEQYF. The CDR3 region has the DNA TGTGCCAGCAGCCCCCGTCGGACTGCCTCCTACGAGCAGTACTTC.

The chain has TRBV6-6 and TRBJ2-1; TRBD2 matches 7 bases. V lost 7 bases to trimming and J lost 6 bases; unmatched junction nucleotides: 9. The CDR3 spans 14 residues. Germline values: CDR1 MNHNY, CDR2 SVGAGI (reference sequence). CDR3 sequence reads: CASTPAGSGNEQFF. The CDR3 DNA reads as TGTGCCAGCACCCCAGCGGGGTCGGGCAATGAGCAGTTCTTC.

The chain employs TRBV7-9 and TRBJ1-2; a possible D gene is TRBD1 (5 bases). Germline CDR1 SEHNR, CDR2 FQNEAQ (reference sequence). The length of the CDR3 is 15 residues. Between the trimmed V and J ends, which lost 5 bases and 4 bases, there was a span of 17 bases. CDR3 loop: CASSTFPQGAYGYTF. The CDR3 nucleotides read TGTGCCAGCAGCACCTTCCCCCAGGGCGCCTATGGCTACACCTTC.

This clone was seen once. CDR3 DNA: TGTGCCAGCAGCTATAGCACGGGACAGTCTAATGAAAAACTGTTTTTT. As protein: CASSYSTGQSNEKLFF. The J gene is TRBJ1-4, the V gene TRBV5-6; 7 nucleotides agree with TRBD1. CDR3 size: 16 residues. Looked up from germline, CDR1 is SGHDT and CDR2 is YYEEEE. After removal of 3 bases from V and 3 bases from J, the junction contained 8 bases not matched to a gene.

The chain links TRBV5-6 to TRBJ1-1, with D tentatively TRBD1 (5 bases). This CDR3 spans 18 amino acids. Germline-derived CDR1 and CDR2 are SGHDT and YYEEEE. Trimming took off 1 base at V and 2 bases at J, with 21 bases between the two ends. The CDR3 reads CASSLLRANGGRNTEAFF. CDR3 nucleotides: TGTGCCAGCAGCTTGCTTCGGGCGAACGGGGGAAGAAACACTGAAGCTTTCTTT.

The chain recombines TRBV5-1 with TRBJ2-2; 7 bases match TRBD1. The germline CDR1 and CDR2 sequences are SGHRS and YFSETQ. This CDR3 region has 14 residues. V was pared by 5 bases and J by 1 base, with 2 bases of the junction left unmatched. The CDR3 is CASSRTGNTGELFF. In DNA form, the CDR3 reads TGCGCCAGCAGTCGGACAGGGAACACCGGGGAGCTGTTTTTT.

The chain combines TRBV6-2 or TRBV6-3 with TRBJ2-1; 10 bases map to TRBD2. There are 14 residues in the CDR3. V lost 5 bases to trimming and J lost 9 bases; unmatched junction nucleotides: 7. The germline gives CDR1 MNHEY, CDR2 SVGEGT. The CDR3 DNA follows: TGTGCCAGCAGTCTCAGCGGGGGGGCCGGTGAGCAGTTCTTC. Protein product: CASSLSGGAGEQFF.

The CDR3 protein is CASSFRVGGGPSTGELFF. The CDR3 DNA follows: TGTGCCAGCAGCTTTAGGGTCGGCGGGGGGCCATCCACCGGGGAGCTGTTTTTT. V and J are TRBV11-2 and TRBJ2-2; 8 bases are shared with TRBD2. CDR3 size: 18 residues. V was clipped by 3 bases and J by 4 bases; unmatched bases: 13. Per the germline V gene, CDR1 is SGHAT and CDR2 is FQNNGV. Full variable domain (outside the CDR3, taken from reference TRBV11-2 and TRBJ2-2): EAGVAQSPRYKIIEKRQSVAFWCNPISGHATLYWYQQILGQGPKLLIQFQNNGVVDDSQLPKDRFSAERLKGVDSTLKIQPAKLEDSAVYLCASSFRVGGGPSTGELFFGEGSRLTVL.

The chain is built from TRBV12-3 or TRBV12-4 and TRBJ2-5, with D uncertain. The V end lost 5 bases, the J end lost 4 bases, and 8 bases lay between the germline ends. The CDR3 has 12 residues. The CDR3, as DNA: TGTGCCAGCAGTGCTTCTGGAGAGACCCAGTACTTC. Amino acids: CASSASGETQYF.